This T cell receptor (beta chain) was recorded in a study of graft-versus-host responses after intestinal transplantation. In germline, CDR1 is SGDLS, CDR2 YYNGEE. The CDR3 runs to 19 residues. The trim removed 4 bases at V and 3 bases at J, leaving 17 bases unmatched. Using immunoSEQ multiplex PCR, the repertoire was profiled, and TCRdb retains in-frame clones only, with some absent. The sample shows 57,000 or so clones, about 90% of them seen only once. Broader study findings: Association was observed between peak circulating GvH clone levels and early post-transplant HvG declines.

Note on this clone: Its antigen is still unknown.

This sequence joins TRBV9 and TRBJ2-3, with 10 bases lining up with TRBD2. The receptor comes from a human patient who received an intestinal transplant, so some T cells may come from the graft donor. Material: PBMCs, obtained roughly 120 days after intestinal transplantation. CDR3 nucleotides: TGTGCCAGCAGCCCTGGAGGTAGCGGGGGGCCAGACCGTACAGATACGCAGTATTTT. Encoded protein: CASSPGGSGGPDRTDTQYF.